This T cell receptor (beta chain) was sequenced during a study of blood T cell repertoires in COVID-19. Study-level information: Samples representing acute and convalescent COVID-19 were sourced from the United States, Italy and Spain. PBMCs, B-cell-depleted T cells, or T cells provided the cDNA or gDNA that made up the material.

In the original processing: Reference gene primer amplification yielded estimated nucleated cell counts. Profiling relied on immunoSEQ multiplex PCR, and the TCRdb table lists in-frame clones only, not all of them. For V, J and clone size, that table is used; D and trimming come from the DNA. The sample has about 38,000 clones; approximately 87% are singletons. V gave up 7 bases and J gave up 5 bases; unmatched junction bases: 6. The CDR3 spans 12 residues. From germline, CDR1 is SQVTM and CDR2 ANQGSEA. The receptor was derived from a man aged 50 to 59 with active or convalescent COVID-19. Specimen: peripheral blood. The J gene is TRBJ1-1, the V gene TRBV29-1, with 8 bases aligning to TRBD1. CDR3 sequence reads: CSARTGRTEAFF. CDR3 bases: TGCAGCGCCCGGACAGGGCGTACTGAAGCTTTCTTT.